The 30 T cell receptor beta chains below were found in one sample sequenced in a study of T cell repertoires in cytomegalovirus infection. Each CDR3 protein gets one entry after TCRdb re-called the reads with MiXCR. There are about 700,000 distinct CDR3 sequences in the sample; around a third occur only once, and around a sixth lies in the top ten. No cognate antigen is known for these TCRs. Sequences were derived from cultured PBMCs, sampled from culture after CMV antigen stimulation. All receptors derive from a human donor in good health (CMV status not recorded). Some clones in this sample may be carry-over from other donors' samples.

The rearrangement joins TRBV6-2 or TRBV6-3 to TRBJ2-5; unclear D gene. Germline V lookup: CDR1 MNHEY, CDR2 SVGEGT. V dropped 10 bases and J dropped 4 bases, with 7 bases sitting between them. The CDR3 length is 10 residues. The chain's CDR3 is CATSRETQYF. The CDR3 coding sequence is TGTGCCACCTCCCGAGAGACCCAGTACTTC.

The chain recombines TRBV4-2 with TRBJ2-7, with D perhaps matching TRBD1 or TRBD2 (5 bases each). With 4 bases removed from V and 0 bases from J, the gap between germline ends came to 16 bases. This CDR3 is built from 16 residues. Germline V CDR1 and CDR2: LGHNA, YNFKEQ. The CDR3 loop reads CASSRAGAASSYEQYF. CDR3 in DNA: TGTGCCAGCAGCCGAGCCGGGGCGGCCTCCTCCTACGAGCAGTACTTC.

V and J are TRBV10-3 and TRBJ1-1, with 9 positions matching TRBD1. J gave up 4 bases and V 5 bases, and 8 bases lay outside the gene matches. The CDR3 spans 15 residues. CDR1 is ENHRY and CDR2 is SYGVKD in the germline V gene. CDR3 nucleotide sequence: TGTGCCATCAGTTATAACAGGGGGCGCGTCACTGAAGCTTTCTTT. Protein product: CAISYNRGRVTEAFF.

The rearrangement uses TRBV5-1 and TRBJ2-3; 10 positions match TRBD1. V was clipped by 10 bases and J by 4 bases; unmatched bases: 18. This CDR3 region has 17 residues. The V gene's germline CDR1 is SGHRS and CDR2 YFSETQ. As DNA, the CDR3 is TGCGCCTCCAGCTTATCGACAGGGGGCGCCGGGCCAGATACGCAGTATTTT. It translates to CASSLSTGGAGPDTQYF.

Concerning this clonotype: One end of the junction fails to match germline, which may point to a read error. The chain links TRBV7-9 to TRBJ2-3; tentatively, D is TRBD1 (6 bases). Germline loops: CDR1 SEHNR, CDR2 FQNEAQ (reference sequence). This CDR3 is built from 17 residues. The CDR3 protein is CTSSQRPTGPATDTQYF. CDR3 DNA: TGTACCAGCAGTCAAAGACCGACAGGCCCCGCGACGGATACGCAGTATTTT.

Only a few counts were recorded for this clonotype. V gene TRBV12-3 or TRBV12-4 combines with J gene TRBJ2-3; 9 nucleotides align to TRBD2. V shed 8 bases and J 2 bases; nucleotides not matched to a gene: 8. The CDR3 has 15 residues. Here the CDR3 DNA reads TGTGCCAGCTTCGCGGCGGGGGGGATCACAGATACGCAGTATTTT. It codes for CASFAAGGITDTQYF.

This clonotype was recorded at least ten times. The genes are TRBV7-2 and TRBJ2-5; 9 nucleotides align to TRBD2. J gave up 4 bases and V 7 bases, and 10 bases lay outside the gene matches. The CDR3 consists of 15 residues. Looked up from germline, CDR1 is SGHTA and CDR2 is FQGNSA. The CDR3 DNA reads TGTGCCAGCATCCGAGGACTAGCGCCGGGAGAGACCCAGTACTTC. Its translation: CASIRGLAPGETQYF.

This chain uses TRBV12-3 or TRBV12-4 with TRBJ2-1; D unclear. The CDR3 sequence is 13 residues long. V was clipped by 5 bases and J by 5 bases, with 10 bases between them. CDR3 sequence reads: CASSGYTDNEQFF. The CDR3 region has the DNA TGTGCCAGCAGTGGTTACACGGACAATGAGCAGTTCTTC.

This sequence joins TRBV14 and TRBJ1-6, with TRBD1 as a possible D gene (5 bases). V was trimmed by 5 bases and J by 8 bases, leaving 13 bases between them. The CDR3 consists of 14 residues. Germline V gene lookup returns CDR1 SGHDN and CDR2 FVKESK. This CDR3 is CASSKRDGYSPLHF. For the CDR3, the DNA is TGTGCCAGCAGCAAACGGGACGGGTATTCACCCCTCCACTTT.

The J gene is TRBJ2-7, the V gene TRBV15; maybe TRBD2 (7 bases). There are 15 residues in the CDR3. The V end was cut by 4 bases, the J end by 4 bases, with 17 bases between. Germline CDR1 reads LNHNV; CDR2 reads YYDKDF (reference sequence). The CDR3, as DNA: TGTGCCACCAGCATCTCGCCGGGGGGCACATACGAGCAGTACTTC. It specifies CATSISPGGTYEQYF.

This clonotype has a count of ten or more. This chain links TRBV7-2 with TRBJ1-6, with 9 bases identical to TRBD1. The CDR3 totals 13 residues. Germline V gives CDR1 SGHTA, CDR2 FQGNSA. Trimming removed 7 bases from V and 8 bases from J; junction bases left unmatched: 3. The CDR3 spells CASKGQGYSPLHF. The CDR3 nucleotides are TGTGCCAGCAAGGGACAGGGATATTCACCCCTCCACTTT.

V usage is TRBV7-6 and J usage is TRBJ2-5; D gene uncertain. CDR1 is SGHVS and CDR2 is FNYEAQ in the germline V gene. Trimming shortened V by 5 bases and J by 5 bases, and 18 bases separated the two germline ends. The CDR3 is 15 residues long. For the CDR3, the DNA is TGTGCCAGCAGCCGCGACGACCCACCGATCGAGACCCAGTACTTC. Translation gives CASSRDDPPIETQYF.

CDR3 region: CARGLQETQYF. In DNA form, the CDR3 reads TGTGCCAGGGGACTGCAAGAGACCCAGTACTTC. The chain joins TRBV2 to TRBJ2-5, with a weak D call TRBD2 (6 bases). V shed 9 bases and J shed 2 bases, with 7 bases lying between them. Germline CDR1 is SNHLY and CDR2 is FYNNEI. CDR3 size: 11 residues.

This CDR3 is CASSQGFRPFF. CDR3 sequence (DNA): TGTGCCAGCAGCCAAGGGTTTAGGCCGTTCTTC. J is TRBJ2-1 and V is TRBV3-1; no clear D. Trimming shortened V by 1 base and J by 15 bases, and 10 bases separated the two germline ends. The germline V gene encodes CDR1 LGHDT and CDR2 YNNKEL (reference sequence). This CDR3 is built from 11 residues.

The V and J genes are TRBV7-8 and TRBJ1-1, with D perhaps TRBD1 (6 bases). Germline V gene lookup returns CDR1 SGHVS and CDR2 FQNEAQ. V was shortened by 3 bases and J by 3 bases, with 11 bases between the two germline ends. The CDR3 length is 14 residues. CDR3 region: CASSLGAGYTEAFF. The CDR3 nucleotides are TGTGCCAGCAGCTTGGGGGCTGGGTACACTGAAGCTTTCTTT.

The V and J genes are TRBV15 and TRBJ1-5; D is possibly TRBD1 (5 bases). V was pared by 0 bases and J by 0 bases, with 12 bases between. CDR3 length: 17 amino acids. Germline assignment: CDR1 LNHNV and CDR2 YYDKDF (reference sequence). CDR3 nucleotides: TGTGCCACCAGCAGAGATGGGACTTTCGATAGCAATCAGCCCCAGCATTTT. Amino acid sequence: CATSRDGTFDSNQPQHF.

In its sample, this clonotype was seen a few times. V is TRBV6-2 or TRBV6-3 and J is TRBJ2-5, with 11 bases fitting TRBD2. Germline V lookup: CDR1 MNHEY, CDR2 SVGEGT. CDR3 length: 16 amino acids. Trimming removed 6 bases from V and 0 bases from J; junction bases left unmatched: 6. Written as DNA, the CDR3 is TGTGCCAGCAGGCCGACTAGCGGGGAGTACCAAGAGACCCAGTACTTC. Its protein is CASRPTSGEYQETQYF.

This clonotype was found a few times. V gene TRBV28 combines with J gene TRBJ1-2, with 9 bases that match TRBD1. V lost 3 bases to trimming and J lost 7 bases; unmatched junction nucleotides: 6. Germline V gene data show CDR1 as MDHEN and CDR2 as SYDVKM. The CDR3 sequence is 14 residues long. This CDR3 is CASSLTRDRAGYTF. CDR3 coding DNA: TGTGCCAGCAGTTTGACCCGGGACAGGGCTGGCTACACCTTC.

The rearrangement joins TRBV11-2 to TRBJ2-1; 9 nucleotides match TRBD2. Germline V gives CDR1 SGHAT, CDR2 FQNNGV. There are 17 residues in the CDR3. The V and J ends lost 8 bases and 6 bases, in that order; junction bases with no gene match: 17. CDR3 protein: CASGGRRRGGYSNEQFF. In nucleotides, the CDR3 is TGTGCCAGCGGAGGCAGGCGGCGGGGGGGATATTCCAATGAGCAGTTCTTC.

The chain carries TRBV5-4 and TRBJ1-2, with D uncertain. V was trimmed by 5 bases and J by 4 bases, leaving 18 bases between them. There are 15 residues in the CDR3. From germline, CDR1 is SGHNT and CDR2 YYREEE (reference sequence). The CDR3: CASRDTRTATYGYTF. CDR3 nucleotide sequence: TGTGCCAGCAGAGATACTCGGACGGCAACCTATGGCTACACCTTC.

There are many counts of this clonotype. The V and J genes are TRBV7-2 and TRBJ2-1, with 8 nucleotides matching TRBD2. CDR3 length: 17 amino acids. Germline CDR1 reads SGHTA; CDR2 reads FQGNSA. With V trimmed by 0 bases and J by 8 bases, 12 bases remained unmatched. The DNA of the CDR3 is TGTGCCAGCAGCTTAGCGTCCGGACTAGCCCTGTACTATGAGCAGTTCTTC. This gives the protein CASSLASGLALYYEQFF.

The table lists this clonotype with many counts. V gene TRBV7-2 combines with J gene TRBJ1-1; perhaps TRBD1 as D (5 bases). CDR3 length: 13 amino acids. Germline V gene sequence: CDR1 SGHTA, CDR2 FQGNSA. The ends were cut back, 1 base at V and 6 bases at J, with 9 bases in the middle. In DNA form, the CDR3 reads TGTGCCAGCAGCTTAGAACAGGAGGCTGAAGCTTTCTTT. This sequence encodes CASSLEQEAEAFF.

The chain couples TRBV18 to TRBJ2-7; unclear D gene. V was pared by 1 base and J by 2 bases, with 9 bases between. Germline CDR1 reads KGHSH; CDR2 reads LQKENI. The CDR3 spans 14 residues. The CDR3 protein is CASSPRASTYEQYF. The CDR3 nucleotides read TGTGCCAGCTCACCACGAGCAAGTACCTACGAGCAGTACTTC.

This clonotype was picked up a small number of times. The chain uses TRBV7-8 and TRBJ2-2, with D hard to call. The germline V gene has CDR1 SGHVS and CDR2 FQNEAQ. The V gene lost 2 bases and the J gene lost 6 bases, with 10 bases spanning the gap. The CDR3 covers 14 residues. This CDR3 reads CASSLNRIPGELFF. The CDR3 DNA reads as TGTGCCAGCAGCTTAAATAGAATCCCCGGGGAGCTGTTTTTT.

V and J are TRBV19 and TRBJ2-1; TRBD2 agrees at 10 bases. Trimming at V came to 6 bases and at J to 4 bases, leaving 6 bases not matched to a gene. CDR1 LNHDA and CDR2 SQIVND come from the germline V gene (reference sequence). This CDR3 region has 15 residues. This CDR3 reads CASRPLTSGYNEQFF. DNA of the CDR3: TGTGCCAGTAGGCCCCTGACTAGCGGGTACAATGAGCAGTTCTTC.

The CDR3 reads CASSYDLSTDTQYF. The CDR3 nucleotides are TGTGCCAGCAGTTACGATCTCAGCACAGATACGCAGTATTTT. The chain combines TRBV6-6 with TRBJ2-3; D unresolved. V lost 2 bases to trimming and J lost 0 bases, with 6 bases between them. CDR1 and CDR2 (germline): MNHNY, SVGAGI (reference sequence). The CDR3 runs 14 residues.

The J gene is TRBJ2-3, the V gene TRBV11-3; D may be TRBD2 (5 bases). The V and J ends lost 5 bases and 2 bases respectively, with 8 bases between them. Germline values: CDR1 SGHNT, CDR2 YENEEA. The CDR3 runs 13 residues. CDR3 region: CASSNDYTDTQYF. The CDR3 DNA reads TGTGCCAGCAGCAACGACTACACAGATACGCAGTATTTT.

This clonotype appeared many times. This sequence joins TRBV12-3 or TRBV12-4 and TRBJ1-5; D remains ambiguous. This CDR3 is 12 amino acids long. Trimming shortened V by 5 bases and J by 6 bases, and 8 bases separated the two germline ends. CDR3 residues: CASSQRGQPQHF. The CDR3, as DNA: TGTGCCAGCAGTCAGCGGGGTCAGCCCCAGCATTTT.

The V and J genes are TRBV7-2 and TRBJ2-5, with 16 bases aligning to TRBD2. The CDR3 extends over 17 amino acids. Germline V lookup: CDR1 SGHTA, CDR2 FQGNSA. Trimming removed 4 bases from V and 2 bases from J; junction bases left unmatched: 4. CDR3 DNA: TGTGCCAGCAGCTCCGGGACTAGCGGGAGGGGGCAAGAGACCCAGTACTTC. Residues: CASSSGTSGRGQETQYF.

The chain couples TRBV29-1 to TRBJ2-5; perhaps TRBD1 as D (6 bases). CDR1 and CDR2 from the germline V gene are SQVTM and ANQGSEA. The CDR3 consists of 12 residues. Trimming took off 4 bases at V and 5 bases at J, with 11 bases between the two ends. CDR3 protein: CSVVQGPETQYF. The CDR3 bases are TGCAGCGTTGTTCAGGGGCCGGAGACCCAGTACTTC.